This T cell receptor beta chain was captured in a study of shared clonotypes between healthy human individuals. The repertoire was sequenced with immunoSEQ multiplex PCR; TCRdb's copy has only in-frame clones and lacks some. This sample has approximately 1.5 million clones, with around 98.5% found just once. Per the germline V gene, CDR1 is MNHEY and CDR2 is SVGAGI. The CDR3 has 12 residues. V was clipped by 8 bases and J by 7 bases, with 15 bases between them. The sequenced material came from naive CD4+ T cells sorted from blood. Subset denoted: CD45RA+ positively selected. V and J are TRBV6-5 and TRBJ2-7; D is unresolved. The sequence came from a man aged 25-45 years in good health. The CDR3 spells CASLRTLGEQYF. CDR3 sequence (DNA): TGTGCCAGCTTACGCACTCTAGGGGAGCAGTACTTC.